This T cell receptor beta chain was recovered during a study of technical replicates of blood from a handful of donors. With 7 bases removed from V and 6 bases from J, the gap between germline ends came to 18 bases. This CDR3 comprises 15 residues. From germline, CDR1 is WSHSY and CDR2 SAAADI. Profiling relied on immunoSEQ multiplex PCR, and the TCRdb table lists in-frame clones only, not all of them. Counted here are some 80,000 clones, approximately 94% occurring once; the ten biggest clones make up 0.36%. The sequence was collected from a human donor in good health. J is TRBJ2-2 and V is TRBV10-2, with D hard to call. Sequences were obtained from T cells isolated from PBMCs. DNA for the CDR3: TGCGCCAGCATTTCACCAGGTGGGCTGGCCGGGGAGCTGTTTTTT. Translated: CASISPGGLAGELFF.